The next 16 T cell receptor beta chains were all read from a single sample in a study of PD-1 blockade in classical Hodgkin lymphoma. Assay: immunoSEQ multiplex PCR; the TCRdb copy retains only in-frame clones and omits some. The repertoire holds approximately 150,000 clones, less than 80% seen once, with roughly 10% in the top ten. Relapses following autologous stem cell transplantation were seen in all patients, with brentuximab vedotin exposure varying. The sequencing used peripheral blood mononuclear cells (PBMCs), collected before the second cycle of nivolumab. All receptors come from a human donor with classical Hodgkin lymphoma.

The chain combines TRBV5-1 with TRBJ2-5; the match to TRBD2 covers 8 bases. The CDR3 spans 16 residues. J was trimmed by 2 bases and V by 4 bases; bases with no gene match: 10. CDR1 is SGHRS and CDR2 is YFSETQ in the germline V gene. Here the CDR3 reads CASSRIAGTIQETQYF. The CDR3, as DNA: TGCGCCAGCAGCAGGATAGCGGGGACTATTCAAGAGACCCAGTACTTC.

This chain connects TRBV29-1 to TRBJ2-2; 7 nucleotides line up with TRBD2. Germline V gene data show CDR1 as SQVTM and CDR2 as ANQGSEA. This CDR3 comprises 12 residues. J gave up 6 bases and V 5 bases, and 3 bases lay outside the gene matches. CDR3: CSVFSGPGELFF. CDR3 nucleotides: TGCAGCGTTTTTAGCGGGCCCGGGGAGCTGTTTTTT.

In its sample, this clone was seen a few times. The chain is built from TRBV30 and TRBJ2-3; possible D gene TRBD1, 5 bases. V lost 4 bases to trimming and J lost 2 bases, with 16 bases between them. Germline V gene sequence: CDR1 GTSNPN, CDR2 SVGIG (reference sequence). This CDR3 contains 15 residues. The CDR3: CAWTHPDRDTDTQYF. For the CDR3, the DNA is TGTGCCTGGACCCACCCCGACAGAGACACAGATACGCAGTATTTT.

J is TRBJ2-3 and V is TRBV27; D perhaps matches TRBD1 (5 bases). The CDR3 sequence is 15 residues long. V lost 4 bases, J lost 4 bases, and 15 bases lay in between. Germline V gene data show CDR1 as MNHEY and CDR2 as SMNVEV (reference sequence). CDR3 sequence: CASSSLGRVADTQYF. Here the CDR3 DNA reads TGTGCCAGCAGTTCTCTCGGCAGGGTGGCAGATACGCAGTATTTT.

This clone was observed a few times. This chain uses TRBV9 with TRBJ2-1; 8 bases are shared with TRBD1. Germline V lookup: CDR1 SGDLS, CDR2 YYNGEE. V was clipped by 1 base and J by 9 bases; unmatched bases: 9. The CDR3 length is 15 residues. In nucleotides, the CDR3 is TGTGCCAGCAGCGTACTCTCTCAGGGGGCGGCTGAGCAGTTCTTC. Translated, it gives CASSVLSQGAAEQFF.

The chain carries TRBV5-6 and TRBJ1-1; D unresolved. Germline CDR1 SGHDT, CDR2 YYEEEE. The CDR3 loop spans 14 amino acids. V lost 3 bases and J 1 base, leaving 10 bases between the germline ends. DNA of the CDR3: TGTGCCAGCAGCTACGCAGGAACGAACACTGAAGCTTTCTTT. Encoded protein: CASSYAGTNTEAFF. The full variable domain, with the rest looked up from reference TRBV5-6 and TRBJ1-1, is DAGVTQSPTHLIKTRGQQVTLRCSPKSGHDTVSWYQQALGQGPQFIFQYYEEEERQRGNFPDRFSGHQFPNYSSELNVNALLLGDSALYLCASSYAGTNTEAFFGQGTRLTVV.

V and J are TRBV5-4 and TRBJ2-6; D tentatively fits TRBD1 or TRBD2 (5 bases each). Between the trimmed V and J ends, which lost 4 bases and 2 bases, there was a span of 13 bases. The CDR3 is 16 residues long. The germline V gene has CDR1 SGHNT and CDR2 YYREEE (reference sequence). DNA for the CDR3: TGTGCCAGCAGCCCCGAGAGGGGCGCTGGGGCCAACGTCCTGACTTTC. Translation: CASSPERGAGANVLTF.

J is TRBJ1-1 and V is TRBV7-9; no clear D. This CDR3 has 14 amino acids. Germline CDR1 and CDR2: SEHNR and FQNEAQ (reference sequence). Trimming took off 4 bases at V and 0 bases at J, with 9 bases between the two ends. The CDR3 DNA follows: TGTGCCAGCAGCTCCCACTATATGAACACTGAAGCTTTCTTT. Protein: CASSSHYMNTEAFF.

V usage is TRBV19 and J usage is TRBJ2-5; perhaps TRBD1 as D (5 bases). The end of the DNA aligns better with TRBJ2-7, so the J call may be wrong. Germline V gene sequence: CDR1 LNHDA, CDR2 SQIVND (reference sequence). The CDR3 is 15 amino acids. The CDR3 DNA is TGTGCCAGTAGTATAGCCCCCCAGGGAACCTACGAGCAGTACTTC. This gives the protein CASSIAPQGTYEQYF.

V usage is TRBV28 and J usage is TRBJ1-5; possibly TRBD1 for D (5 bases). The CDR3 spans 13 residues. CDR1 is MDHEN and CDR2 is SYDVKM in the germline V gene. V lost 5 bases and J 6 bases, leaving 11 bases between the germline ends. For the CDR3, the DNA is TGTGCCAGCAGTCACAGGCAGTTTCAGCCCCAGCATTTT. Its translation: CASSHRQFQPQHF.

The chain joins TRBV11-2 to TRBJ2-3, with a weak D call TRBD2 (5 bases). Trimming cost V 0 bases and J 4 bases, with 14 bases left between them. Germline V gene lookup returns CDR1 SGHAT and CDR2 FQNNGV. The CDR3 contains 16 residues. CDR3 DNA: TGTGCCAGCAGCTTAGATCCCCTAGCTCAACCAGATACGCAGTATTTT. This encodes CASSLDPLAQPDTQYF.

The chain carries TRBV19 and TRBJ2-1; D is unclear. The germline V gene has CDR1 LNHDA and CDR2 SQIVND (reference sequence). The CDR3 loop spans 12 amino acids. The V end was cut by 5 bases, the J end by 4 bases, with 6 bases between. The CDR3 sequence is CASSSGYNEQFF. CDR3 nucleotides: TGTGCCAGTAGTTCAGGTTACAATGAGCAGTTCTTC.

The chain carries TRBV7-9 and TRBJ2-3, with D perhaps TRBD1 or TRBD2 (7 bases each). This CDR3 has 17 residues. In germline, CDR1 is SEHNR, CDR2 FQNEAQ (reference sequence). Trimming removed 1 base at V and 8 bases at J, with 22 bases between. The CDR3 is CASSLGGGQGPGGTQYF. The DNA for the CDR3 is TGTGCCAGCAGCTTAGGCGGGGGTCAGGGACCAGGGGGTACGCAGTATTTT.

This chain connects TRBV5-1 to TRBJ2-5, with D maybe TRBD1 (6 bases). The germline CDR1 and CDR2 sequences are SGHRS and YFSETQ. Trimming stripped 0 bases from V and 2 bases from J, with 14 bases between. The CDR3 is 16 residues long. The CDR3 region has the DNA TGCGCCAGCAGCTTGGAGATCGTTGACAGGCAAGAGACCCAGTACTTC. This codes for CASSLEIVDRQETQYF.

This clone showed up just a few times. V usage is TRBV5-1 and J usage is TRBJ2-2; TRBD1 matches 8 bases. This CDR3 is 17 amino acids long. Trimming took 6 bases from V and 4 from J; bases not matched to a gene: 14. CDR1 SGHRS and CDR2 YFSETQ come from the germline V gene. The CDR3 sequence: CASKLLPTGAGTGELFF. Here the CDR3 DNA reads TGCGCCAGCAAGCTCCTCCCGACAGGGGCTGGCACCGGGGAGCTGTTTTTT.

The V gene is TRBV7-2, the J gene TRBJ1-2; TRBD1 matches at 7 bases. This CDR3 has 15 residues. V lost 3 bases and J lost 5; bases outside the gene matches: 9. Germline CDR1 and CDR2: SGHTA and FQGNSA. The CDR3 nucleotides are TGTGCCAGCAGCTTTTCGGCAGGGGGAGGATATGGCTACACCTTC. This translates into CASSFSAGGGYGYTF.